This passage covers 26 T cell receptor beta chains from one sample sequenced in a study of T cells in localized non-small cell lung cancer (dated by TCRdb to 2020 to 2022). The protocol used for the library was the immunoSEQ multiplex PCR assay. TCRdb provides this immuneACCESS table in a form limited to in-frame rearrangements. Some clones are lacking; in checked studies, under half of them reflect an unresolved V gene, and why the rest are absent is not known. This sample gives 50,000 or so clones in total; approximately 82% of them show up just once. Of the sample, 15% to 20% falls within the top ten clones. The sample in question was peripheral blood, obtained before any cancer treatment. The origin of the receptors is an older female donor with stage II squamous cell lung carcinoma.

The genes are TRBV9 and TRBJ2-5; 11 nucleotides match TRBD2. Germline V gene data show CDR1 as SGDLS and CDR2 as YYNGEE. The CDR3 has 17 amino acids. The V segment lost 3 bases and the J segment 1 base; nucleotides outside the gene matches: 8. CDR3 bases: TGTGCCAGCAGCGCCTGGGGGACTAGCGGACTCCAAGAGACCCAGTACTTC. This encodes CASSAWGTSGLQETQYF.

This rearrangement joins TRBV7-9 to TRBJ1-4, with a tentative D call TRBD1 (6 bases). Germline V CDR1 and CDR2: SEHNR, FQNEAQ (reference sequence). CDR3 size: 15 residues. The V gene lost 3 bases and the J gene lost 4 bases, with 12 bases spanning the gap. The CDR3 nucleotides are TGTGCCAGCAGCTTCACAGGGTCCTATAATGAAAAACTGTTTTTT. This encodes CASSFTGSYNEKLFF.

This chain connects TRBV5-1 to TRBJ2-6; D not resolved. Germline assignment: CDR1 SGHRS and CDR2 YFSETQ. With 2 bases removed from V and 1 base from J, the gap between germline ends came to 7 bases. CDR3 length equals 15 residues. The CDR3 sequence: CASSLRFSGANVLTF. CDR3 in DNA: TGCGCCAGCAGCTTAAGGTTTTCTGGGGCCAACGTCCTGACTTTC.

This sequence joins TRBV9 and TRBJ1-3; D is ambiguous. The CDR3 spans 16 residues. Trimming took off 4 bases at V and 0 bases at J, with 14 bases between the two ends. CDR1 is SGDLS and CDR2 is YYNGEE in the germline V gene. The CDR3 region has the DNA TGTGCCAGCAGCACATTCGACGTGAGCTCTGGAAACACCATATATTTT. Its translation is CASSTFDVSSGNTIYF.

This sequence joins TRBV7-9 and TRBJ2-4; a weak D match, TRBD2 (5 bases). V was trimmed by 5 bases and J by 2 bases, leaving 22 bases between them. CDR1 and CDR2 (germline): SEHNR, FQNEAQ (reference sequence). This CDR3 region has 18 residues. The CDR3 sequence: CASSSGQVGDSSKNIQYF. The CDR3 DNA follows: TGTGCCAGCAGCAGCGGCCAGGTGGGAGATTCCTCCAAAAACATTCAGTACTTC.

The chain uses TRBV27 and TRBJ1-2; TRBD1 is a possible D gene (5 bases). V was trimmed by 0 bases and J by 8 bases, leaving 16 bases between them. The CDR3 consists of 15 residues. CDR1 and CDR2 (germline): MNHEY, SMNVEV (reference sequence). Here the CDR3 reads CASSLSGERYRGYTF. CDR3 coding DNA: TGTGCCAGCAGTTTATCGGGGGAAAGATATAGGGGCTACACCTTC.

The rearrangement uses TRBV2 and TRBJ1-1, with D possibly being TRBD1 (6 bases). Looked up from germline, CDR1 is SNHLY and CDR2 is FYNNEI. Trimming cost V 7 bases and J 0 bases, with 12 bases left between them. The CDR3 sequence is 14 residues long. CDR3 amino acids: CASKGGRMNTEAFF. The CDR3, as DNA: TGTGCCAGCAAAGGGGGGAGAATGAACACTGAAGCTTTCTTT.

The chain carries TRBV30 and TRBJ1-1; 11 positions match TRBD1. The V segment lost 4 bases and the J segment 0 bases; nucleotides outside the gene matches: 4. The CDR3 runs 15 residues. The germline gives CDR1 GTSNPN, CDR2 SVGIG (reference sequence). The CDR3 nucleotides read TGTGCCTGGAAGCGGGACAGGGGGATGAACACTGAAGCTTTCTTT. Protein: CAWKRDRGMNTEAFF.

This clone was recorded once. The rearrangement links TRBV11-1 to TRBJ1-1; maybe TRBD1 (5 bases). This CDR3 region has 15 residues. CDR1 is SGHAT, CDR2 FQDESV, per germline (reference sequence). Trimming removed 4 bases from V and 5 bases from J, with 17 bases in between. CDR3 DNA sequence: TGTGCCAGCAGCTCCGATGGGGGACTAGTAACTGAAGCTTTCTTT. Residues: CASSSDGGLVTEAFF.

The gene calls are TRBV19 and TRBJ1-5; 9 bases fit TRBD1. This CDR3 spans 18 amino acids. Unmatched junction bases numbered 14, after V lost 2 bases and J lost 6 bases. CDR1 LNHDA and CDR2 SQIVND come from the germline V gene (reference sequence). CDR3 in DNA: TGTGCCAGTAGTATAACCGACAGGGGGTTGGTATGGGGTCAGCCCCAGCATTTT. This translates into CASSITDRGLVWGQPQHF.

V is TRBV20-1 and J is TRBJ2-7; D is uncertain. The V gene's germline CDR1 is DFQATT and CDR2 SNEGSKA (reference sequence). This CDR3 is 11 amino acids long. V lost 1 base and J lost 6, with 7 bases in between. CDR3 region: CSARVRGEQYF. The DNA of the CDR3 is TGCAGTGCTAGAGTTAGAGGCGAGCAGTACTTC.

This chain links TRBV5-1 with TRBJ2-5; 11 nucleotides match TRBD2. Germline assignment: CDR1 SGHRS and CDR2 YFSETQ. The CDR3 contains 16 residues. Trimming at V came to 5 bases and at J to 1 base, leaving 7 bases not matched to a gene. The CDR3 DNA is TGCGCCAGCAGACCACTAGCGGGGGCTTCCCAAGAGACCCAGTACTTC. Its translation: CASRPLAGASQETQYF. Drawing the rest from reference TRBV5-1 and TRBJ2-5, the complete variable domain is KAGVTQTPRYLIKTRGQQVTLSCSPISGHRSVSWYQQTPGQGLQFLFEYFSETQRNKGNFPGRFSGRQFSNSRSEMNVSTLELGDSALYLCASRPLAGASQETQYFGPGTRLLVL.

The rearrangement joins TRBV6-6 to TRBJ2-1; 12 bases are shared with TRBD2. V shed 6 bases and J 4 bases; nucleotides not matched to a gene: 4. In germline, CDR1 is MNHNY, CDR2 SVGAGI (reference sequence). The CDR3 spans 15 residues. CDR3 DNA: TGTGCCAGCAGACCTGGACTAGCGGGGTACAATGAGCAGTTCTTC. Protein: CASRPGLAGYNEQFF.

The CDR3 DNA reads as TGTGCCAGTAGAGATACAGGGGTCGGTCAGCCCCAGCATTTT. Protein sequence: CASRDTGVGQPQHF. The chain links TRBV19 to TRBJ1-5; 7 bases line up with TRBD1. CDR1 is LNHDA and CDR2 is SQIVND in the germline V gene (reference sequence). V gave up 6 bases and J gave up 6 bases; unmatched junction bases: 8. The CDR3 consists of 14 residues.

The chain employs TRBV30 and TRBJ2-7; D perhaps matches TRBD2 (7 bases). This CDR3 spans 14 amino acids. CDR1 and CDR2 (germline): GTSNPN, SVGIG (reference sequence). V was clipped by 6 bases and J by 6 bases, with 21 bases between them. CDR3 DNA sequence: TGTGCCTGCGGGGGCCCGTCGGGACTACTCGAGCAGTACTTC. Protein sequence: CACGGPSGLLEQYF.

This chain joins TRBV5-6 and TRBJ2-1, with 8 nucleotides matching TRBD2. The germline CDR1 and CDR2 sequences are SGHDT and YYEEEE. V shed 4 bases and J 6 bases; nucleotides not matched to a gene: 9. The CDR3 has 15 amino acids. CDR3 sequence (DNA): TGTGCCAGCAGCCCCCCCGGGACTAGGAGCAATGAGCAGTTCTTC. Amino acid sequence: CASSPPGTRSNEQFF.

This clone was seen only a few times. The chain joins TRBV2 to TRBJ1-1, with D unresolved. The CDR3 is made up of 13 amino acids. Germline V gene lookup returns CDR1 SNHLY and CDR2 FYNNEI. V lost 2 bases to trimming and J lost 0 bases, with 4 bases between them. The CDR3 loop reads CASSEPLNTEAFF. CDR3 in DNA: TGTGCCAGCAGTGAACCGTTGAACACTGAAGCTTTCTTT.

The chain couples TRBV9 to TRBJ2-5, with TRBD1 matching 12 bases. CDR3 size: 16 residues. Germline lookup yields CDR1 SGDLS and CDR2 YYNGEE. Trimming removed 7 bases from V and 5 bases from J; junction bases left unmatched: 12. CDR3 amino acids: CASSSSGQGARETQYF. The DNA of the CDR3 is TGTGCCAGCTCCTCCTCGGGACAGGGGGCGCGGGAGACCCAGTACTTC.

The chain joins TRBV6-1 to TRBJ1-4, with D unclear. V was shortened by 5 bases and J by 5 bases, with 12 bases between the two germline ends. The CDR3 runs to 14 residues. CDR1 and CDR2 from the germline V gene are MNHNS and SASEGT. CDR3 nucleotides: TGTGCCAGCAGTCGCGGGATATTAAATGAAAAACTGTTTTTT. Protein product: CASSRGILNEKLFF.

This rearrangement joins TRBV20-1 to TRBJ1-2, with TRBD1 matching over 10 bases. The CDR3 is 11 residues long. Per the germline V gene, CDR1 is DFQATT and CDR2 is SNEGSKA (reference sequence). Trimming cost V 6 bases and J 14 bases; bases outside gene matches: 9. CDR3 sequence reads: CSAVDRGMLTF. As DNA, the CDR3 is TGCAGTGCGGTGGACAGGGGGATGTTGACCTTC.

J is TRBJ1-1 and V is TRBV5-5; 10 bases map to TRBD1. CDR3 size: 16 residues. From germline, CDR1 is SGHKS and CDR2 YYEKEE (reference sequence). Unmatched junction bases numbered 7, after V lost 1 base and J lost 4 bases. CDR3 DNA: TGTGCCAGCAGCTTGCTGCGACAGGGGGCGATCACTGAAGCTTTCTTT. Its translation is CASSLLRQGAITEAFF.

The V gene is TRBV29-1, the J gene TRBJ2-5; TRBD1 matches 9 bases. The V gene end was trimmed by 2 bases and the J gene end by 4 bases; junction bases not matched to a gene: 5. Per the germline V gene, CDR1 is SQVTM and CDR2 is ANQGSEA. CDR3 length: 14 residues. The DNA of the CDR3 is TGCAGCGTTGAAAACAGGGGGCTAGTAGAGACCCAGTACTTC. It encodes CSVENRGLVETQYF.

The chain couples TRBV6-6 to TRBJ2-7; D may be TRBD1 or TRBD2 (6 bases each). Germline CDR1 MNHNY, CDR2 SVGAGI (reference sequence). Trimming cost V 11 bases and J 2 bases, with 13 bases left between them. CDR3 size: 12 residues. CDR3 bases: TGTGCCTCGGGGGACACCACCTACGAGCAGTACTTC. Translation: CASGDTTYEQYF.

The V call is TRBV29-1, the J call TRBJ1-2; D is possibly TRBD1 (5 bases). V was clipped by 8 bases and J by 5 bases, with 15 bases between them. There are 12 residues in the CDR3. The germline V gene has CDR1 SQVTM and CDR2 ANQGSEA. The CDR3 DNA reads TGCAGCTCCGGGGGAGATACGTATGGCTACACCTTC. As protein: CSSGGDTYGYTF.

The V gene is TRBV11-2, the J gene TRBJ1-1; a weak D match, TRBD1 (6 bases). The CDR3 is made up of 13 amino acids. The V end lost 3 bases, the J end lost 9 bases, and 14 bases lay between the germline ends. In germline, CDR1 is SGHAT, CDR2 FQNNGV. The CDR3 DNA sequence: TGTGCCAGCAGCTTCGGGGGGGCATTACAAGCTTTCTTT. Amino acid sequence: CASSFGGALQAFF.

The chain is built from TRBV4-1 and TRBJ1-4; 7 nucleotides line up with TRBD1. Trimming took 5 bases from V and 1 from J; bases not matched to a gene: 4. Germline-derived CDR1 and CDR2 are MGHRA and YSYEKL. The CDR3 extends over 15 amino acids. CDR3 in amino acids: CASSGGQITNEKLFF. CDR3 bases: TGCGCCAGCAGCGGGGGACAGATAACTAATGAAAAACTGTTTTTT.